This T cell receptor (beta chain) was retrieved from a study of blood T cell repertoires in COVID-19. Study-wide background: Acute and convalescent COVID-19 samples came from the United States, Italy and Spain. PBMCs, B-cell-depleted T cells, or T cells were the source of the cDNA or gDNA that made up the material.

This clone was seen once. Per the original data handling: Nucleated cell number was recorded as an estimate derived from reference gene primer amplification. TCRdb keeps only in-frame clones here, not all; method: immunoSEQ multiplex PCR. Clonal size and the V and J genes are those of that table, whereas D and trimming came from the DNA. The sample lists approximately 90,000 clones, 80% seen once, with roughly a fifth in the top ten. In germline, CDR1 is SNHLY, CDR2 FYNNEI. The CDR3 sequence is 15 residues long. J gave up 2 bases and V 5 bases, and 7 bases lay outside the gene matches. Sequencing was done on a sample of peripheral blood. The TCR originated in a woman older than 75 with acute or convalescent COVID-19. The chain combines TRBV2 with TRBJ2-3, with 7 bases that match TRBD2. In nucleotides, the CDR3 is TGTGCCAGCAGTCTAGCCGGGACTAACACAGATACGCAGTATTTT. Protein: CASSLAGTNTDTQYF.